The present entry profiles one TCR beta chain with its context. Its target is not known. These data originate in a study of memory CD4+ T cells and cytomegalovirus serostatus. General study findings and limits: CD4+ memory repertoires contained about two fifths of the roughly 160 reported CMV TCRbeta sequences. Repertoires predicted CMV serostatus with median bootstrapped AUC of approximately 0.95.

In the original analysis: Out-of-frame sequences were removed, leaving some 2 million distinct TCRbeta sequences. Profiled with immunoSEQ multiplex PCR; TCRdb holds only in-frame clones, not every one. D and trimming come from the DNA, and the V and J calls and clone size come from that table. Altogether 50,000 to 75,000 clones are present, 82% being singletons, with the ten largest covering 0.88%. The sort gate was single viable CD3+CD4+CD8-CD45RO+ cells for memory CD4+ T cells. The sequence was collected from an adult in good health and CMV-seronegative. Material: memory CD4+ T cells from blood.

This CDR3 reads CASSFGGTSSYNEQFF. In DNA form, the CDR3 reads TGCGCCAGCAGCTTCGGGGGTACGAGCTCCTACAATGAGCAGTTCTTC. This chain joins TRBV5-1 and TRBJ2-1; TRBD2 might be the D (6 bases). Germline V lookup: CDR1 SGHRS, CDR2 YFSETQ. The V end lost 2 bases, the J end lost 0 bases, and 12 bases lay between the germline ends. This CDR3 region has 16 residues.